This T cell receptor (beta chain) was found in a study of shared clonotypes between healthy human individuals. Broader study findings: Compared with memory subsets, naive subsets generally had larger estimated richness. The four-donor shared clonotypes exceeded non-shared clonotypes in generation probability, with non-shared ones scoring lower.

The table lists this clone with a count of one. Its antigen is as yet unknown. An approximately 210 ng quantity of DNA, 25,000 to 30,000 T cell genomes, went into the sorted-subset replicate PCRs. Profiling relied on immunoSEQ multiplex PCR, and the TCRdb table lists in-frame clones only, not all of them. Here the sample spans over 850,000 clones, approximately 78% being singletons. This receptor was identified in a man between 18 and 29 years old in good health. Some clones in this sample may be carry-over from other donors' samples. Input material: memory CD4+ T cells from PBMCs. Specified subset: CD45RA-negative fraction.

CDR3 nucleotide sequence: TGTGCCAGCAGTGAGGCTAGCAACACCGGGGAGCTGTTTTTT. Translated: CASSEASNTGELFF. This chain joins TRBV2 and TRBJ2-2; perhaps TRBD2 as D (5 bases). The CDR3 consists of 14 residues. The V and J ends lost 3 bases and 2 bases respectively, with 7 bases between them. Germline CDR1 reads SNHLY; CDR2 reads FYNNEI.